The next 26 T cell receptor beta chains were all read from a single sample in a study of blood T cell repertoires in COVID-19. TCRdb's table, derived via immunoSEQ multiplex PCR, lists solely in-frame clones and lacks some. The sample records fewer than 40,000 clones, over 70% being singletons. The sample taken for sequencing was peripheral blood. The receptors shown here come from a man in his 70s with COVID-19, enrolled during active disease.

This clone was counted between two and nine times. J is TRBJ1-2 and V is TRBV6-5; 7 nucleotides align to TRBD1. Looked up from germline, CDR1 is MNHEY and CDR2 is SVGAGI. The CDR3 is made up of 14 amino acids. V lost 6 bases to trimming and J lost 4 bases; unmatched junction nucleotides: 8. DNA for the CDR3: TGTGCCAGCAGGACAGGGTCGGTTATCTATGGCTACACCTTC. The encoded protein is CASRTGSVIYGYTF.

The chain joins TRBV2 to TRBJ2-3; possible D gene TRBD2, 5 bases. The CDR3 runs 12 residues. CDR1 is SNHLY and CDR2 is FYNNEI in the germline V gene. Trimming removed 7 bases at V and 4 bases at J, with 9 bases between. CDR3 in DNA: TGTGCCAGCAAGCTAGCTTCAGATACGCAGTATTTT. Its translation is CASKLASDTQYF. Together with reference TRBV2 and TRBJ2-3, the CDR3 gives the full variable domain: EPEVTQTPSHQVTQMGQEVILRCVPISNHLYFYWYRQILGQKVEFLVSFYNNEISEKSEIFDDQFSVERPDGSNFTLKIRSTKLEDSAMYFCASKLASDTQYFGPGTRLTVL.

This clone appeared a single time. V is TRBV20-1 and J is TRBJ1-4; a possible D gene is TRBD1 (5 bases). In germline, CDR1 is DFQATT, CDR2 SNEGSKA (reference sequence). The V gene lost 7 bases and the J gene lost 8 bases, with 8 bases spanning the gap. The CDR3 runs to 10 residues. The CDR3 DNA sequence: TGCAGTGGGGGCCGCGAAAAACTGTTTTTT. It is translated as CSGGREKLFF.

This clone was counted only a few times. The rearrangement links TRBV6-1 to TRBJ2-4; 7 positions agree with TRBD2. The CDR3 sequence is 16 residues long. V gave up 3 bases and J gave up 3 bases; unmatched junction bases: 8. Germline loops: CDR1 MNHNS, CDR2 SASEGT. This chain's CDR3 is CASSESVAGVKNIQYF. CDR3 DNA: TGTGCCAGCAGTGAGTCGGTAGCGGGCGTCAAAAACATTCAGTACTTC.

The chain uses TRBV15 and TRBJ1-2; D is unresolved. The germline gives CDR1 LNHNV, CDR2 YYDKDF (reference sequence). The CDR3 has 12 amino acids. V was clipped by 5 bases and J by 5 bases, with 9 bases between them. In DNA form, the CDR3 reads TGTGCCACCAGCGCCCGGACTTATGGCTACACCTTC. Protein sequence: CATSARTYGYTF.

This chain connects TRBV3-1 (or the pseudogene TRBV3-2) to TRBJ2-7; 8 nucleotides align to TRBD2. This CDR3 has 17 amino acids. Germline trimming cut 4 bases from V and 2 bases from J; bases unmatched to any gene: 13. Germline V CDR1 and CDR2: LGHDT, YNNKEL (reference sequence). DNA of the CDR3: TGTGCCAGCAGCCCGGGGATTTCTCCGGGACTAGCCTACGAGCAGTACTTC. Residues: CASSPGISPGLAYEQYF.

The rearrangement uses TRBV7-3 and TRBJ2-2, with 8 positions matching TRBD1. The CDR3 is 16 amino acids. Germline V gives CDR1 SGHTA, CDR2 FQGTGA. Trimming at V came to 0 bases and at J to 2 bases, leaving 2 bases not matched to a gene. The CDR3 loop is CASSLTGTGNTGELFF. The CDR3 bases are TGTGCCAGCAGCTTAACGGGGACAGGAAACACCGGGGAGCTGTTTTTT.

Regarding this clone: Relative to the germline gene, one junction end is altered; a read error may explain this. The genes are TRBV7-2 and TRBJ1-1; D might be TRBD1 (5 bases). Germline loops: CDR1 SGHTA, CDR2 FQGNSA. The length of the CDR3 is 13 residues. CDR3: CASSYDSFGGAFF. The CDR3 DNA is TGCGCCAGCAGCTATGACAGCTTCGGTGGAGCTTTCTTT.

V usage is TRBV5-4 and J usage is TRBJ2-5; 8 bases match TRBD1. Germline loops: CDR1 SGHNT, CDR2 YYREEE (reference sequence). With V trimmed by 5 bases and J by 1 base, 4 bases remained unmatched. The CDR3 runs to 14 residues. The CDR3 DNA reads TGTGCCAGCAGTACAGGGGGATCCCAAGAGACCCAGTACTTC. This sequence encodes CASSTGGSQETQYF.

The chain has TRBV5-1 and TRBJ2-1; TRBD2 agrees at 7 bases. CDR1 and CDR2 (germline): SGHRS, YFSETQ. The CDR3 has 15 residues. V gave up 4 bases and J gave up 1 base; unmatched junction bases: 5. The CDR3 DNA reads TGCGCCAGCAGCCCGTCGGGGGGATCCTACAATGAGCAGTTCTTC. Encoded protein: CASSPSGGSYNEQFF.

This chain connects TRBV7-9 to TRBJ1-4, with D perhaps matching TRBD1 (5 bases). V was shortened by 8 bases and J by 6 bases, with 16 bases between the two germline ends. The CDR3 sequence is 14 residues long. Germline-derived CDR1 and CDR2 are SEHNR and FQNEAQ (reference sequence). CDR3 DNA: TGTGCCAGCGGTAGATGGGGAGGGGATGAAAAACTGTTTTTT. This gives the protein CASGRWGGDEKLFF. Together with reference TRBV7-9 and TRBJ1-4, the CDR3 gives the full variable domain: DTGVSQNPRHKITKRGQNVTFRCDPISEHNRLYWYRQTLGQGPEFLTYFQNEAQLEKSRLLSDRFSAERPKGSFSTLEIQRTEQGDSAMYLCASGRWGGDEKLFFGSGTQLSVL.

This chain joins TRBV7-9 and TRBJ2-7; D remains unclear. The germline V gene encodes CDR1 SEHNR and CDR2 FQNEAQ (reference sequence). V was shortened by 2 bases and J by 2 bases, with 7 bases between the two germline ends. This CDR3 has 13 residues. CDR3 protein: CASSLSGPYEQYF. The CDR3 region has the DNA TGTGCCAGCAGCTTATCCGGTCCCTACGAGCAGTACTTC.

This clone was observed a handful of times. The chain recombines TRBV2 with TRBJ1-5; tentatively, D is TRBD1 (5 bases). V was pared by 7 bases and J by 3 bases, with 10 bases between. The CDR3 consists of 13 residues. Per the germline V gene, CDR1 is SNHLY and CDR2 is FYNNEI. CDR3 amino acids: CASTGGPNQPQHF. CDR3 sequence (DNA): TGTGCCAGCACGGGGGGTCCCAATCAGCCCCAGCATTTT.

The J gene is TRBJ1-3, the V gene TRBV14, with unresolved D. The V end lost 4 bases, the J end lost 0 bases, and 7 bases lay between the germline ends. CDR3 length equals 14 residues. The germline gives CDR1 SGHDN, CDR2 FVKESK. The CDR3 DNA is TGTGCCAGCAGCCTCAGGAACTCTGGAAACACCATATATTTT. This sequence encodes CASSLRNSGNTIYF.

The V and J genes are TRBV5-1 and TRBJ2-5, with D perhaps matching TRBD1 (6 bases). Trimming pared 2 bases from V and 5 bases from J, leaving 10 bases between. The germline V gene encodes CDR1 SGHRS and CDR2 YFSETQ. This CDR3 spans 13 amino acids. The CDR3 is CASSFRGRETQYF. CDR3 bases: TGCGCCAGCAGCTTCAGGGGAAGGGAGACCCAGTACTTC.

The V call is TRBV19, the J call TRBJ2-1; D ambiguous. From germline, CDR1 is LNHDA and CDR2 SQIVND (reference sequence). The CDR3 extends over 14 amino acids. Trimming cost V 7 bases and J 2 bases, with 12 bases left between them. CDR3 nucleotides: TGTGCCAGTAAAGTCACATACGCCTACAATGAGCAGTTCTTC. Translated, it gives CASKVTYAYNEQFF.

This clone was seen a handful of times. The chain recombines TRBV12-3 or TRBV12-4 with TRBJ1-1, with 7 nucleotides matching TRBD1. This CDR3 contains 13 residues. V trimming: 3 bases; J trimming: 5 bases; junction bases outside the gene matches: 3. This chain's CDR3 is CASSLNRGTEAFF. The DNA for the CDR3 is TGTGCCAGCAGTTTGAACAGGGGAACTGAAGCTTTCTTT.

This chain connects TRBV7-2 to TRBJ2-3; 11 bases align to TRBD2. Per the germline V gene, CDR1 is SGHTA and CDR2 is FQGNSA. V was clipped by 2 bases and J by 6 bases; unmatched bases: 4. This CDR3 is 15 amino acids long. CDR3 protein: CASSLISSGGDTQYF. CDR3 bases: TGTGCCAGCAGCTTAATTTCTAGCGGGGGGGATACGCAGTATTTT.

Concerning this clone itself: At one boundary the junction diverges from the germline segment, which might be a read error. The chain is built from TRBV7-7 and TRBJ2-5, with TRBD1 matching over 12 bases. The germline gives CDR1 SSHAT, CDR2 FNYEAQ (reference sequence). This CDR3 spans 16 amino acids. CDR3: CASSLVGTGGRETQYF. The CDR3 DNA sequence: TGTGCTAGCAGCTTAGTAGGGACAGGGGGCCGGGAGACCCAGTACTTC.

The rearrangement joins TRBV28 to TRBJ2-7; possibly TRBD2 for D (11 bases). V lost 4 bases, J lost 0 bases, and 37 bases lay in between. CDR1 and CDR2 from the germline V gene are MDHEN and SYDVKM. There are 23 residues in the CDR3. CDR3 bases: TGTGCCAGCAGTTCACCGGGACAGGGGACGACTTCCCTAGCGGGAGGCTACTCCTACGAGCAGTACTTC. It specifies CASSSPGQGTTSLAGGYSYEQYF.

CDR3 loop: CASSKNRGTGELFF. The CDR3 DNA reads TGTGCCAGCAGCAAAAACAGGGGTACCGGGGAGCTGTTTTTT. The V gene is TRBV7-3, the J gene TRBJ2-2; 7 bases are shared with TRBD1. Germline CDR1 and CDR2: SGHTA and FQGTGA. V trimming: 5 bases; J trimming: 5 bases; junction bases outside the gene matches: 5. This CDR3 has 14 residues.

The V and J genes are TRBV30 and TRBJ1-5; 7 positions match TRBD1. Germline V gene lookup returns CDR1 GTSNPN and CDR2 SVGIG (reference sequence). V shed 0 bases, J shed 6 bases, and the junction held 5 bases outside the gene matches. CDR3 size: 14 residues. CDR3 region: CAWSVVGGVQPQHF. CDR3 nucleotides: TGTGCCTGGAGTGTAGTAGGGGGCGTTCAGCCCCAGCATTTT.

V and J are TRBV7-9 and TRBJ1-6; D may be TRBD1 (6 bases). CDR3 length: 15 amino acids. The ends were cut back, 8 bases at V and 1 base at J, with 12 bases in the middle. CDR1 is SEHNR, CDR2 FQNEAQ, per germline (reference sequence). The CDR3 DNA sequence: TGTGCCAGCCATAGAGGGGGATCCTATAATTCACCCCTCCACTTT. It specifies CASHRGGSYNSPLHF.

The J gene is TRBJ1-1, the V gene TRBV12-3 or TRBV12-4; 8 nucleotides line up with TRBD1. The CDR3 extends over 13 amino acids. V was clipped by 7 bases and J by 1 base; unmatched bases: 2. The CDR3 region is CASKGQGNTEAFF. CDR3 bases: TGTGCCAGCAAAGGACAGGGGAACACTGAAGCTTTCTTT.

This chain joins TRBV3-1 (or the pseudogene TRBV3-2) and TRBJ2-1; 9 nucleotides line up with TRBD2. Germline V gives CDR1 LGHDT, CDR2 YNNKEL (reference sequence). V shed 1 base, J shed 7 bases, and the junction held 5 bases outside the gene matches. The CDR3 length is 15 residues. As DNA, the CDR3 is TGTGCCAGCAGCCAAGGAATAGCGGGAGTAAATGAGCAGTTCTTC. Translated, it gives CASSQGIAGVNEQFF.

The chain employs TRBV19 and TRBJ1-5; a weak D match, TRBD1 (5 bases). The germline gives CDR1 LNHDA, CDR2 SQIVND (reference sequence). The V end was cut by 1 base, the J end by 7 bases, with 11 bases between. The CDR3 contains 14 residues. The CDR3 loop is CASSIVGGWQPQHF. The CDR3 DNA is TGTGCCAGTAGTATAGTGGGGGGATGGCAGCCCCAGCATTTT.